Described below is a single T cell receptor beta chain sequence and its context. Its target is not known. The data were taken from a study of tissue T cells after allogeneic stem cell transplantation. Overall study: Adult allogeneic hematopoietic cell transplant recipients with steroid-refractory graft-versus-host disease were prospectively enrolled for research autopsy. Viable blood and marrow gave sorted CD3+ T cells if numbers allowed. Pre-transplant PBMCs were recipient-derived, available from roughly five GVHD patients.

The protocol was immunoSEQ multiplex PCR, while the TCRdb copy is restricted to in-frame clones and leaves out a portion. The table includes 42,000 or so clones, roughly 90% detected once. Study-wide findings and caveats: The study did not identify alloreactive or antigen-specific tissue TCRs, and some clones might be persisting host cells.

The CDR3 spans 12 residues. Germline V gives CDR1 SGDLS, CDR2 YYNGEE. V was pared by 2 bases and J by 4 bases, with 6 bases between. V usage is TRBV9 and J usage is TRBJ1-2; D unclear. Sequenced here: blood, sampled before transplantation. The TCR was taken from a woman aged 40 to 75 who later had graft-versus-host disease after an allogeneic stem cell transplant. The CDR3 here is CASSVDGYGYTF. The CDR3 DNA reads as TGTGCCAGCAGCGTTGACGGCTATGGCTACACCTTC. Full variable domain (remainder filled in from reference TRBV9 and TRBJ1-2): DSGVTQTPKHLITATGQRVTLRCSPRSGDLSVYWYQQSLDQGLQFLIQYYNGEERAKGNILERFSAQQFPDLHSELNLSSLELGDSALYFCASSVDGYGYTFGSGTRLTVV.